The present T cell receptor (beta chain) was sequenced within a study of T cells in Graves' hyperthyroidism and ophthalmopathy. Study-wide points: Classification by a 13 V-J model distinguished ophthalmopathy from stable hyperthyroidism. Researchers found most expanded thyroid clonotypes above 0.001 in blood as well.

Researchers took RNA transcripts and amplified the TCR beta CDR3 regions from them. First-round RT-PCR targeting the TCR CDR3 was performed with the HTBI primer set. TCRdb reanalysed the multiplex PCR reads using MiXCR and keeps one entry per CDR3 protein. In the table there are around 300,000 distinct CDR3 sequences, about 20% of which are singletons. Under 3 months was the duration of disease in ophthalmopathy patients, who also had a Clinical Activity Score of at least 3 and a NOSPECS grade of at least 4. Isolation of PBMCs was performed on around 9.8 ml fresh peripheral blood. A remark on this clonotype: Its antigen is still unknown.

CDR1 MGHRA and CDR2 YSYEKL come from the germline V gene. CDR3 length: 18 amino acids. V lost 2 bases and J lost 5; bases outside the gene matches: 15. The sample was blood. This receptor was taken from a man in his thirties or forties with Graves' ophthalmopathy. This sequence joins TRBV4-1 and TRBJ1-5; 7 nucleotides match TRBD1. CDR3 residues: CASSQTLLTGHSYQPQHF. In DNA, the CDR3 is TGCGCCAGCAGCCAAACACTATTGACAGGGCACAGCTATCAGCCCCAGCATTTT.